The 8 T cell receptor beta chains presented below share a single source sample, sequenced in a study of regulatory T cells in long-lasting Graves disease. The time point here: newly diagnosed GD, antithyroid drugs for less than 3 months. The TCR library was made from RNA extracted from PBMCs. Arm-PCR with iRepertoire HTBI primers amplified the CDR3 regions for these TCR beta libraries. MiXCR, applied by TCRdb to the multiplex PCR reads, yields one record per CDR3 protein. This table has 200,000 to 250,000 distinct CDR3 sequences, roughly 20% appearing once. These data also formed part of another study, on T cells in Graves' hyperthyroidism and ophthalmopathy.

The sequences come from peripheral blood mononuclear cells (PBMCs), collected at new diagnosis, from a patient treated with antithyroid drugs. The origin of the receptors is a woman in her 30s with Graves disease.

There are many counts of this clonotype. V is TRBV20-1 and J is TRBJ1-2; D gene ambiguous. Trimming pared 0 bases from V and 6 bases from J, leaving 11 bases between. CDR3 length: 13 amino acids. Per germline, CDR1 DFQATT and CDR2 SNEGSKA (reference sequence). CDR3 region: CSARDLSTHGYTF. The CDR3 DNA sequence: TGCAGTGCTAGAGATCTGAGTACCCATGGCTACACCTTC.

A word on this clonotype: This likely reflects a read error, since a far larger clone is one base away. This sequence joins TRBV9 and TRBJ1-1, with TRBD1 matching over 8 bases. Germline V gene sequence: CDR1 SGDLS, CDR2 YYNGEE. This CDR3 is 15 amino acids long. The CDR3 nucleotides read TGTGCCAGCAGTTCCTCTACAGGGGGGAACACTGAAGCTTTGTTT. As protein: CASSSSTGGNTEALF.

Ten or more counts support this clonotype. This chain's CDR3 is CASSLDRADTQYF. CDR3 DNA: TGTGCCAGCAGCTTAGATCGTGCAGATACGCAGTATTTT. This sequence joins TRBV7-2 and TRBJ2-3, with D unresolved. Trimming stripped 1 base from V and 4 bases from J, with 6 bases between. The CDR3 spans 13 residues. CDR1 and CDR2 (germline): SGHTA, FQGNSA.

In this sample, this clonotype turned up many times. This chain joins TRBV2 and TRBJ2-6; perhaps D is TRBD1 or TRBD2 (6 bases each). The CDR3 contains 18 residues. In germline, CDR1 is SNHLY, CDR2 FYNNEI. V was trimmed by 6 bases and J by 3 bases, leaving 21 bases between them. The CDR3 bases are TGTGCCAGCAGAGCCGGCGGGACACCGAGAGGTGGGGCCAACGTCCTGACTTTC. Translation gives CASRAGGTPRGGANVLTF.

This clonotype has ten or more counts. The chain employs TRBV6-1 and TRBJ2-7; 9 bases align to TRBD1. With V trimmed by 6 bases and J by 3 bases, 6 bases remained unmatched. This CDR3 comprises 14 residues. The V gene's germline CDR1 is MNHNS and CDR2 SASEGT. The CDR3 spells CASRPPTGGYEQYF. CDR3 nucleotides: TGTGCCAGCAGGCCTCCGACAGGGGGCTACGAGCAGTACTTC.

This clonotype was detected ten times or more. The rearrangement joins TRBV3-1 to TRBJ1-4; D might be TRBD1 (5 bases). CDR1 is LGHDT and CDR2 is YNNKEL in the germline V gene (reference sequence). Trimming took 1 base from V and 4 from J, leaving 13 bases between them. This CDR3 comprises 16 residues. The CDR3 DNA reads TGTGCCAGCAGCCAAGTTGCGGGACTGTTTAATGAAAAACTGTTTTTT. Protein sequence: CASSQVAGLFNEKLFF.

The J gene is TRBJ2-3, the V gene TRBV6-6, with D maybe TRBD2 (7 bases). This CDR3 contains 17 residues. Germline-derived CDR1 and CDR2 are MNHNY and SVGAGI (reference sequence). V gave up 0 bases and J gave up 4 bases, with 17 bases separating them. CDR3 in amino acids: CASSYSRGGRGADTQYF. The DNA for the CDR3 is TGTGCCAGCAGTTACTCGAGGGGGGGCAGGGGTGCAGATACGCAGTATTTT.

The CDR3 nucleotides read TGTGCCAGTTCCAGGTCGGCCGGGGAGCTGTTTTTT. It yields the protein CASSRSAGELFF. The chain links TRBV6-2 or TRBV6-3 to TRBJ2-2; D gene ambiguous. The germline CDR1 and CDR2 sequences are MNHEY and SVGEGT. This CDR3 has 12 residues. V was clipped by 9 bases and J by 6 bases, with 11 bases between them.